The present T cell receptor beta chain was sequenced within a study of T cell repertoires in cytomegalovirus infection. Study overall: Alongside well-studied HLA-B-restricted CMV epitopes, recently identified HLA-C-restricted CMV epitopes were also used. A matching HLA type, together with CMV infection, was signaled by public TCR beta signatures.

TCRdb re-called the reads through MiXCR, storing one row per CDR3 protein. Of some 900,000 distinct CDR3 sequences detected, about 30% appear once; the ten largest clones hold about an eighth. A remark on this clonotype: The antigen is undetermined.

V was pared by 5 bases and J by 6 bases, with 11 bases between. In germline, CDR1 is LGHNT, CDR2 FRNRAP. This CDR3 is built from 12 residues. The chain is built from TRBV12-5 and TRBJ2-7; D gene ambiguous. The sample in question was cultured CD8+ T cells from PBMCs, obtained from culture after CMV antigen stimulation. The receptor's source is a human donor in good health (CMV status not recorded). Some clones in this sample may be carry-over from other donors' samples. CDR3 in amino acids: CASGASTPEQYF. The CDR3 bases are TGTGCTAGTGGTGCCTCGACACCCGAGCAGTACTTC.